The rows below give T cell receptor beta chains drawn from one sample of a study of identical twins. TCRdb redid the calling of the 5' RACE reads with MiXCR, one entry per CDR3 protein. The table records 400,000 to 550,000 distinct CDR3 sequences, 24% of them present only once. These data also featured in a second study, about T cells expressing NK-cell markers.

Specimen: CD4+ T cells sorted from blood. These TCRs come from a woman younger than 30 in good health. Each CDR3 is given with its conserved first and last residue. A D gene is named only where the DNA matches it firmly. Only some rows state a clone size, as once, few, many or a class for expanded clones.

cdr3_length,clone_size,d_call,v_call,j_call,cdr3_aa,cdr3_nt
13,-,-,TRBV6-5,TRBJ1-4,CASSFYLGEKLFF,TGTGCCAGCAGTTTCTACTTAGGGGAAAAACTGTTTTTT
17,few,-,TRBV7-2,TRBJ2-7,CASSLAVFGRSPQGQYF,TGTGCCAGCAGCTTAGCGGTCTTTGGGAGATCACCACAGGGGCAGTACTTC
13,-,-,TRBV12-3/TRBV12-4,TRBJ1-2,CASSFASNYGYTF,TGTGCCAGCAGTTTCGCATCTAACTATGGCTACACCTTC
16,-,-,TRBV14,TRBJ1-6,CASSPESAAGNSPLHF,TGTGCCAGCAGCCCTGAAAGTGCAGCGGGCAATTCACCCCTCCACTTT
16,few,TRBD1,TRBV6-5,TRBJ2-1,CASSWGTASSYNEQFF,TGTGCCAGCAGTTGGGGGACAGCGAGCTCCTACAATGAGCAGTTCTTC
14,-,TRBD2,TRBV15,TRBJ2-1,CATSTRLADNEQFF,TGTGCCACCAGCACCCGACTAGCGGACAATGAGCAGTTCTTC
15,-,-,TRBV7-2,TRBJ2-1,CASSFAQGTYNEQFF,TGTGCCAGCAGCTTTGCCCAGGGGACCTACAATGAGCAGTTCTTC
15,-,TRBD2,TRBV7-2,TRBJ2-1,CASSLVAGGHNEQFF,TGTGCCAGCAGCTTAGTAGCGGGAGGGCACAATGAGCAGTTCTTC
13,few,-,TRBV12-3/TRBV12-4,TRBJ2-1,CASSRLGTSKQFF,TGTGCCAGCAGCCGATTAGGGACCAGCAAGCAGTTCTTC
13,few,-,TRBV20-1,TRBJ2-3,CSPLVDGTDTQYF,TGCAGTCCTTTAGTGGATGGCACAGATACGCAGTATTTT
16,-,-,TRBV27,TRBJ2-4,CASSLSRTLAKNIQYF,TGTGCCAGCAGTTTATCCCGGACATTAGCCAAAAACATTCAGTACTTC
12,-,-,TRBV6-2/TRBV6-3,TRBJ2-2,CASLRGTGELFF,TGTGCCAGCCTCCGGGGGACCGGGGAGCTGTTTTTT
13,-,-,TRBV7-2,TRBJ2-1,CASSFLEYNEQFF,TGTGCCAGCAGCTTCTTAGAGTACAATGAGCAGTTCTTC
12,few,-,TRBV7-9,TRBJ2-7,CASSSLAHEQYF,TGTGCCAGCAGCTCATTAGCACACGAGCAGTACTTC
16,-,TRBD2,TRBV28,TRBJ2-5,CASSLVGLAEIETQYF,TGTGCCAGCAGTTTGGTTGGACTAGCGGAAATAGAGACCCAGTACTTC
15,-,TRBD2,TRBV24-1,TRBJ2-1,CATSFGGGPKNEQFF,TGTGCCACCAGTTTCGGGGGGGGGCCTAAGAATGAGCAGTTCTTC
15,-,TRBD2,TRBV12-3/TRBV12-4,TRBJ2-3,CASSPAGGVTDTQYF,TGTGCCAGCAGCCCAGCGGGAGGGGTCACAGATACGCAGTATTTT
16,-,-,TRBV15,TRBJ2-1,CATSRVNLLGSNEQFF,TGTGCCACCAGCAGAGTAAATCTTCTGGGTTCCAATGAGCAGTTCTTC
14,-,-,TRBV20-1,TRBJ1-1,CSARPGAMNTEAFF,TGCAGTGCTAGACCTGGCGCCATGAACACTGAAGCTTTCTTT
14,-,-,TRBV9,TRBJ1-2,CASSDLRASMRYTF,TGTGCCAGCAGCGACCTCAGGGCCTCTATGCGCTACACCTTC
15,few,-,TRBV19,TRBJ2-4,CASSNYNRAKNIQYF,TGTGCCAGTAGTAACTACAACAGGGCCAAAAACATTCAGTACTTC
15,-,TRBD2,TRBV5-4,TRBJ2-7,CASSLLLAGAYEQYF,TGTGCCAGCAGCCTTTTACTAGCGGGGGCCTACGAGCAGTACTTC
13,few,-,TRBV10-3,TRBJ1-2,CATGADSNYGYTF,TGTGCCACTGGGGCAGACTCCAACTATGGCTACACCTTC
14,few,-,TRBV20-1,TRBJ2-5,CSGSHPGHRETQYF,TGCAGTGGTTCTCATCCGGGACACCGAGAGACCCAGTACTTC
14,few,TRBD1,TRBV5-5,TRBJ1-2,CASSVGQGNYGYTF,TGTGCCAGCAGCGTGGGACAGGGCAACTATGGCTACACCTTC
14,few,-,TRBV11-2,TRBJ2-2,CASRTQGSGGELFF,TGTGCCAGCAGAACCCAGGGTTCCGGCGGGGAGCTGTTTTTT
19,few,TRBD2,TRBV7-3,TRBJ2-1,CASSLLHPTSGGAPNEQFF,TGTGCCAGCAGCCTCCTCCACCCGACTAGCGGGGGGGCCCCGAATGAGCAGTTCTTC
12,few,-,TRBV5-1,TRBJ1-1,CASRDQNTEAFF,TGCGCCAGCAGAGACCAGAACACTGAAGCTTTCTTT
12,few,TRBD2,TRBV27,TRBJ2-1,CASKRPGGEQFF,TGTGCCAGCAAGAGACCGGGAGGTGAGCAGTTCTTC
15,few,TRBD2,TRBV7-9,TRBJ2-7,CASSLSTSGAYEQYF,TGTGCCAGCAGCTTATCGACTAGCGGGGCCTACGAGCAGTACTTC
14,few,-,TRBV20-1,TRBJ2-3,CSARGTFKGQWEYF,TGCAGTGCTAGGGGTACCTTCAAAGGTCAATGGGAGTATTTT
14,-,TRBD2,TRBV20-1,TRBJ2-7,CSARDSGSSYEQYF,TGCAGTGCTAGAGATAGCGGGAGCTCCTACGAGCAGTACTTC
16,-,-,TRBV4-3,TRBJ2-5,CASSHQNGPLQETQYF,TGCGCCAGCAGCCATCAAAACGGGCCCCTCCAAGAGACCCAGTACTTC
14,-,-,TRBV20-1,TRBJ2-7,CSASMGGTTYEQYF,TGCAGTGCTAGTATGGGGGGCACTACCTACGAGCAGTACTTC
14,-,TRBD2,TRBV24-1,TRBJ2-1,CATSDTISGEEQFF,TGTGCCACCAGTGATACGATTAGCGGGGAGGAGCAGTTCTTC
14,few,-,TRBV13,TRBJ1-1,CASSPDRFVAEAFF,TGTGCCAGCAGCCCCGACAGGTTTGTCGCTGAAGCTTTCTTT
13,-,-,TRBV20-1,TRBJ1-5,CSASQGSNQPQHF,TGCAGTGCTTCACAAGGTAGCAATCAGCCCCAGCATTTT
16,few,TRBD1,TRBV12-3/TRBV12-4,TRBJ2-3,CASSLEGRGNTDTQYF,TGTGCCAGCAGTTTAGAAGGCAGGGGGAACACAGATACGCAGTATTTT
13,few,-,TRBV6-6,TRBJ1-1,CASARFMNTEAFF,TGTGCCAGTGCACGGTTTATGAACACTGAAGCTTTCTTT
13,few,-,TRBV6-1,TRBJ2-5,CASGSQYQETQYF,TGTGCCAGCGGATCCCAGTACCAAGAGACCCAGTACTTC
17,once,TRBD2,TRBV5-5,TRBJ2-3,CASSLDPRLAGVDTQYF,TGTGCCAGCAGCTTGGACCCTAGACTAGCGGGGGTGGATACGCAGTATTTT
13,-,-,TRBV29-1,TRBJ2-3,CSVLVARTDTQYF,TGCAGCGTACTCGTCGCCCGCACAGATACGCAGTATTTT
15,-,TRBD2,TRBV18,TRBJ2-1,CASSPTSGSFNEQFF,TGTGCCAGCTCACCAACTAGCGGGAGTTTCAATGAGCAGTTCTTC
13,few,-,TRBV29-1,TRBJ1-3,CSVASDSGNTIYF,TGCAGCGTAGCCTCGGATTCTGGAAACACCATATATTTT
13,-,-,TRBV29-1,TRBJ2-1,CSVEEDSYNEQFF,TGCAGCGTTGAAGAAGATTCCTACAATGAGCAGTTCTTC
11,-,-,TRBV30,TRBJ1-1,CAWYTLTEAFF,TGTGCCTGGTATACGCTCACTGAAGCTTTCTTT
15,few,-,TRBV12-3/TRBV12-4,TRBJ1-5,CASSPPGRERGPQHF,TGTGCCAGCAGTCCCCCCGGCCGAGAGCGGGGGCCCCAGCATTTT
15,-,TRBD1,TRBV11-2,TRBJ1-4,CASSSRTGSNEKLFF,TGTGCCAGCAGCTCGCGGACAGGGTCAAATGAAAAACTGTTTTTT
14,-,-,TRBV20-1,TRBJ2-1,CSARVQGSGNEQFF,TGCAGTGCTAGAGTGCAGGGGAGTGGAAATGAGCAGTTCTTC